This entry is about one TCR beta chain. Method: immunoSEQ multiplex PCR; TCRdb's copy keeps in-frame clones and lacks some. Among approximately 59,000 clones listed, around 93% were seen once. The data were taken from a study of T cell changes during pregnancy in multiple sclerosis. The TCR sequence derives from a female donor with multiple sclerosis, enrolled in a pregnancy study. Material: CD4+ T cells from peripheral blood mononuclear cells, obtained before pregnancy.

CDR3 nucleotide sequence: TGTGCCAGCAGCTTCCAGGGGGCGACAGACGAGCAGTACTTC. This codes for CASSFQGATDEQYF. The chain couples TRBV11-1 to TRBJ2-7, with 8 bases identical to TRBD1. Germline CDR1 reads SGHAT; CDR2 reads FQDESV (reference sequence). V was pared by 3 bases and J by 5 bases, with 6 bases of the junction left unmatched. The CDR3 is 14 residues long.